These 12 T cell receptor beta chains originate from one sample sequenced in a study of blood T cells in healthy people across ages. Primers used in a second PCR of about 6 to 11 cycles were a sample-barcoded 5' primer and a J-beta primer mix. From the 5' RACE reads, TCRdb called clonotypes with MiXCR, one entry per CDR3 protein. The data show around 820,000 distinct CDR3 sequences, with about 25% seen just once and 3% to 4% held by the top ten. These sequences were also reported in another study, on T cells of mothers and their children.

Sequenced material: blood. These receptors were taken from a boy between 10 and 17 years old in good health.

The V gene is TRBV27, the J gene TRBJ1-4; weak D call: TRBD1 (5 bases). From germline, CDR1 is MNHEY and CDR2 SMNVEV (reference sequence). The CDR3 totals 16 residues. The V end was cut by 5 bases, the J end by 7 bases, with 20 bases between. The CDR3 loop reads CASSPPGWQGREKLFF. In DNA, the CDR3 is TGTGCCAGCAGTCCCCCGGGGTGGCAGGGTCGTGAAAAACTGTTTTTT.

This clonotype was seen a handful of times. The chain uses TRBV10-2 and TRBJ2-7; perhaps TRBD2 as D (5 bases). Germline V gene lookup returns CDR1 WSHSY and CDR2 SAAADI. The CDR3 totals 13 residues. With 4 bases removed from V and 3 bases from J, the gap between germline ends came to 10 bases. Here the CDR3 DNA reads TGCGCCAGCAGTGCGACTATGTTCTACGAGCAGTACTTC. It translates to CASSATMFYEQYF.

The chain combines TRBV20-1 with TRBJ2-1; TRBD1 agrees at 7 bases. The J call is doubtful: the DNA matches TRBJ2-7 better. The CDR3 consists of 16 residues. The germline V gene has CDR1 DFQATT and CDR2 SNEGSKA (reference sequence). CDR3 residues: CSARDPGQGTAYEQYF. In nucleotides, the CDR3 is TGCAGTGCTAGAGATCCCGGGCAGGGGACAGCCTACGAGCAGTACTTC.

This clonotype turned up a few times. This chain links TRBV6-6 with TRBJ2-7; the D gene is possibly TRBD1 (5 bases). The V end lost 6 bases, the J end lost 3 bases, and 12 bases lay between the germline ends. This CDR3 is 13 amino acids long. The germline gives CDR1 MNHNY, CDR2 SVGAGI (reference sequence). CDR3 DNA: TGTGCCAGCAGATCGACAGACCGCTACGAGCAGTACGTC. This codes for CASRSTDRYEQYV.

On this clonotype: A junction end diverges from the germline sequence, so it may reflect a read error. The rearrangement joins TRBV12-3 or TRBV12-4 to TRBJ2-7, with D unclear. CDR3 length: 12 residues. The CDR3 loop is CTSSLADYEQYF. The CDR3 DNA sequence: TGTACCAGCAGTTTAGCAGACTACGAGCAGTACTTC.

The chain uses TRBV7-2 and TRBJ2-5; a possible D gene is TRBD1 (7 bases). Germline lookup yields CDR1 SGHTA and CDR2 FQGNSA. V was cut by 5 bases and J by 2 bases, with 21 bases left in between. The CDR3 covers 17 residues. As DNA, the CDR3 is TGTGCCAGCAGCCCCGTTCAGGGGGGATGGCTACAAGAGACCCAGTACTTC. This encodes CASSPVQGGWLQETQYF.

The CDR3 DNA sequence: TGCGCCAGCAGCTTGGATAAGAGCTCTGGAAACACCATATATTTT. Translated: CASSLDKSSGNTIYF. The chain carries TRBV5-1 and TRBJ1-3; no clear D gene. CDR1 is SGHRS, CDR2 YFSETQ, per germline. The length of the CDR3 is 15 residues. The V end was cut by 0 bases, the J end by 0 bases, with 7 bases between.

This chain joins TRBV29-1 and TRBJ2-5; perhaps TRBD1 as D (5 bases). The CDR3 is 13 residues long. Germline assignment: CDR1 SQVTM and CDR2 ANQGSEA. The V end lost 1 base, the J end lost 3 bases, and 9 bases lay between the germline ends. The CDR3 DNA follows: TGCAGCGTTGAAGGGGGCCTGGAAGAGACCCAGTACTTC. Its translation is CSVEGGLEETQYF.

The rearrangement uses TRBV20-1 and TRBJ2-5; D unclear. The J call is in doubt because the DNA end fits TRBJ2-1 better. This CDR3 spans 13 amino acids. Per the germline V gene, CDR1 is DFQATT and CDR2 is SNEGSKA (reference sequence). DNA for the CDR3: TGCAGTGCTATGGACGTGGGAACTAATGAGCAGTTCTTC. Amino acids: CSAMDVGTNEQFF.

This clonotype was found a few times. The rearrangement uses TRBV6-2 or TRBV6-3 and TRBJ1-5, with a weak D call TRBD1 (5 bases). The CDR3 spans 16 residues. The V and J ends lost 6 bases and 0 bases respectively, with 15 bases between them. The V gene's germline CDR1 is MNHEY and CDR2 SVGEGT. For the CDR3, the DNA is TGTGCCAGCAGCCTAGGGACGGTCTATAGCAATCAGCCCCAGCATTTT. It encodes CASSLGTVYSNQPQHF.

This clonotype has at least ten counts. This rearrangement joins TRBV5-1 to TRBJ1-6; TRBD1 might be the D (6 bases). V was pared by 0 bases and J by 7 bases, with 11 bases between. The CDR3 loop spans 15 amino acids. The V gene's germline CDR1 is SGHRS and CDR2 YFSETQ. CDR3 in DNA: TGCGCCAGCAGCTTGGTGGACAGCGGAAATTCACCCCTCCACTTT. Translation: CASSLVDSGNSPLHF.

This chain uses TRBV20-1 with TRBJ2-4; 7 nucleotides agree with TRBD1. The germline V gene has CDR1 DFQATT and CDR2 SNEGSKA (reference sequence). The CDR3 loop spans 17 amino acids. Losses at the gene ends were 4 bases for V and 0 bases for J; bases not matched to a gene: 12. The CDR3 spells CSATDPTNRGAKNIQYF. The DNA for the CDR3 is TGCAGTGCTACGGACCCCACAAACAGGGGAGCCAAAAACATTCAGTACTTC.